One and the same sample provided the 4 T cell receptor beta chains below, sequenced in a study of Graves' ophthalmopathy and Graves' hyperthyroidism. Researchers took RNA transcripts and amplified TCR beta CDR3 regions from them. A first-round RT-PCR used HTBI primers, followed by a second-round multiplex PCR. MiXCR was run by TCRdb on the multiplex PCR reads, yielding one entry per CDR3 protein. The top ten hold 11% of the sample, which has around 1,200,000 distinct CDR3 sequences, about 40% seen once. Specimen: peripheral blood or thyroid tissue (not recorded which). These receptors came from an adult man with Graves' hyperthyroidism.

The table lists this clonotype with many counts. The chain has TRBV15 and TRBJ1-4, with TRBD1 matching over 12 bases. CDR3 length: 17 amino acids. With 5 bases clipped from V and 6 bases from J, the junction kept 10 bases outside the gene matches. Germline-derived CDR1 and CDR2 are LNHNV and YYDKDF (reference sequence). CDR3 sequence reads: CATSPRDRGRVDEKLFF. In nucleotides, the CDR3 is TGTGCCACCAGCCCCCGGGACAGGGGGCGCGTGGATGAAAAACTGTTTTTT. Full variable domain (rest looked up from reference TRBV15 and TRBJ1-4): DAMVIQNPRYQVTQFGKPVTLSCSQTLNHNVMYWYQQKSSQAPKLLFHYYDKDFNNEADTPDNFQSRRPNTSFCFLDIRSPGLGDTAMYLCATSPRDRGRVDEKLFFGSGTQLSVL.

This clonotype was observed at least ten times. The chain couples TRBV15 to TRBJ2-7; no clear D. The V end was cut by 0 bases, the J end by 0 bases, with 12 bases between. This CDR3 has 16 residues. Germline V gives CDR1 LNHNV, CDR2 YYDKDF (reference sequence). This chain's CDR3 is CATSRDLPLASYEQYF. Written as DNA, the CDR3 is TGTGCCACCAGCAGAGATTTGCCCTTAGCCTCCTACGAGCAGTACTTC.

The chain joins TRBV29-1 to TRBJ1-3; no clear D. CDR3 length: 17 residues. Germline CDR1 is SQVTM and CDR2 is ANQGSEA. V was pared by 3 bases and J by 0 bases, with 18 bases between. The DNA of the CDR3 is TGCAGCGTTGAGTCCCAGTGGGGAACGAGCTCTGGAAACACCATATATTTT. Its translation: CSVESQWGTSSGNTIYF.

This chain joins TRBV6-6 and TRBJ1-3; a weak D match, TRBD1 (6 bases). CDR3 length equals 15 residues. Looked up from germline, CDR1 is MNHNY and CDR2 is SVGAGI (reference sequence). V was trimmed by 7 bases and J by 0 bases, leaving 13 bases between them. CDR3 protein: CASKLDSPSGNTIYF. CDR3 bases: TGTGCCAGCAAACTGGACAGCCCCTCTGGAAACACCATATATTTT.